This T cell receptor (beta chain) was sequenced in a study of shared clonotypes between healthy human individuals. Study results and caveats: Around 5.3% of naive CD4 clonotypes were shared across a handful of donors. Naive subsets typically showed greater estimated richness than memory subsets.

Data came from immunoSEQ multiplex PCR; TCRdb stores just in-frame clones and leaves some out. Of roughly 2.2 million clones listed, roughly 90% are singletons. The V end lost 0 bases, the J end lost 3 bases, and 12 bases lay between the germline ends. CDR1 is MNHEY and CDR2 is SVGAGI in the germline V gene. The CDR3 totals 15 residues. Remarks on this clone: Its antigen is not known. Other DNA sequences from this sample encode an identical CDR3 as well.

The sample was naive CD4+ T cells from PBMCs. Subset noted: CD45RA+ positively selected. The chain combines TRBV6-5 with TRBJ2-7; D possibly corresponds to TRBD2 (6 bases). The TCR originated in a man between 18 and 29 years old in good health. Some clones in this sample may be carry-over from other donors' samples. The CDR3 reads CASSYSGGGGYEQYF. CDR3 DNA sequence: TGTGCCAGCAGTTACTCTGGGGGAGGCGGCTACGAGCAGTACTTC.